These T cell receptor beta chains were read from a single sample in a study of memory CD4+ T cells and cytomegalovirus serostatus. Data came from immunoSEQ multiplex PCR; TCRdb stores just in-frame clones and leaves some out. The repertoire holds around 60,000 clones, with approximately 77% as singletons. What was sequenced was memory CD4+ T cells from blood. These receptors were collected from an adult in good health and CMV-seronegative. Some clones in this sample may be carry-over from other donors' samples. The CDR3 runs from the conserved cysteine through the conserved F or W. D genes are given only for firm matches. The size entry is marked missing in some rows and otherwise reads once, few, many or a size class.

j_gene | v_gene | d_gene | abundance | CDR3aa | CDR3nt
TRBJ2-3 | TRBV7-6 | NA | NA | CASSLGADYTQYF | TGTGCCAGCAGCTTAGGGGCAGATTATACGCAGTATTTT
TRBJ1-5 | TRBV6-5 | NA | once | CASSDQGNQPQHF | TGTGCCAGCAGTGACCAGGGCAATCAGCCCCAGCATTTT
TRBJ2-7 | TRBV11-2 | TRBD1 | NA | CASSLTDRGRSYEQYF | TGTGCCAGCAGCCTTACGGACAGGGGGCGATCGTACGAGCAGTACTTC
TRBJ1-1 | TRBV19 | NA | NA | CASSNRDTEAFF | TGTGCCAGTAGTAACAGGGACACTGAAGCTTTCTTT
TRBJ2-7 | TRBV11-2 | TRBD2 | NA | CASSSGLAGGKRSYEQYF | TGTGCCAGCAGCTCCGGACTAGCGGGAGGGAAACGCTCCTACGAGCAGTACTTC
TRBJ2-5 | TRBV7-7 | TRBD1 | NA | CASSADRGRLETQYF | TGTGCCAGCAGCGCCGACAGGGGGCGGTTAGAGACCCAGTACTTC
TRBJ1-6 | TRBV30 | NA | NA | CAWSGSGGNSPLHF | TGTGCCTGGAGTGGTAGCGGGGGTAATTCACCCCTCCACTTT
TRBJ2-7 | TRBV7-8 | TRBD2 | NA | CASSQWGGSLYEQYF | TGTGCCAGCAGCCAGTGGGGCGGGAGCCTTTACGAGCAGTACTTC
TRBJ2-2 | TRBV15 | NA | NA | CATSRGFGTNLFHGELFF | TGTGCCACCAGCAGAGGCTTTGGGACCAATCTCTTTCACGGGGAGCTGTTTTTT
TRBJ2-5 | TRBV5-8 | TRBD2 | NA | CASSSGTSGLRETQYF | TGTGCCAGCAGCTCCGGGACTAGCGGGCTCAGGGAGACCCAGTACTTC
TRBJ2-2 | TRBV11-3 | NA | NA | CASSLGVQGTGELFF | TGTGCCAGCAGCTTAGGGGTACAGGGTACCGGGGAGCTGTTTTTT
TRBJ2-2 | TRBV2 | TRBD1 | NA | CASSEQGAGELFF | TGTGCCAGCAGTGAGCAGGGGGCCGGGGAGCTGTTTTTT
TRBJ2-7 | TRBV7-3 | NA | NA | CASSLQGGDEQYF | TGTGCCAGCAGCTTACAGGGGGGCGACGAGCAGTACTTC
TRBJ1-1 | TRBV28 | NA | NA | CASSSKKGSDTEAFF | TGTGCCAGCAGTTCTAAGAAAGGGTCGGACACTGAAGCTTTCTTT
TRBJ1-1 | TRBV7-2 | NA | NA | CASSFAAGAVPNTEAFF | TGTGCCAGCAGCTTCGCAGCAGGCGCTGTCCCGAACACTGAAGCTTTCTTT
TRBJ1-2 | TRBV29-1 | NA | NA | CSVDKGVYGYTF | TGCAGCGTTGATAAGGGAGTCTATGGCTACACCTTC
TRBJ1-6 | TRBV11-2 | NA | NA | CASSTFWGGDSPLHF | TGTGCCAGCAGCACGTTTTGGGGAGGTGATTCACCCCTCCACTTT
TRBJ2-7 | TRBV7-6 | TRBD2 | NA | CASSLAPAGTSGSEQYF | TGTGCCAGCAGCTTAGCACCGGCCGGGACTAGCGGGAGCGAGCAGTACTTC
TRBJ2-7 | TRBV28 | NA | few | CASFGGRYEQYF | TGTGCCAGTTTCGGGGGCCGCTACGAGCAGTACTTC
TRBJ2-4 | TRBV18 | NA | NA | CASSPLASLVGDKNIQYF | TGTGCCAGCTCACCGTTAGCGAGTTTGGTAGGCGACAAAAACATTCAGTACTTC
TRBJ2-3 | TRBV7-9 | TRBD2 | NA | CASSFVPGLAGVGDTQYF | TGTGCCAGCAGCTTCGTCCCGGGACTAGCGGGAGTGGGAGATACGCAGTATTTT
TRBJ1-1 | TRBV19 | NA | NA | CASSIAPGRTEAFF | TGTGCCAGTAGTATAGCCCCAGGGCGGACTGAAGCTTTCTTT
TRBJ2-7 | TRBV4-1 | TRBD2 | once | CASSQDTLAGAVYEQYF | TGCGCCAGCAGCCAAGATACGCTAGCGGGAGCTGTCTACGAGCAGTACTTC
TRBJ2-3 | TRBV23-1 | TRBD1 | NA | CASSNRTGPSTDTQYF | TGCGCCAGCAGCAATAGGACAGGGCCTAGCACAGATACGCAGTATTTT
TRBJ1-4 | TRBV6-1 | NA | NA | CASRGTGFNEKLFF | TGTGCCAGCAGGGGAACAGGGTTCAATGAAAAACTGTTTTTT
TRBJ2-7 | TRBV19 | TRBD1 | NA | CASSTPGTGISYEQYF | TGTGCCAGTAGTACCCCCGGGACAGGGATTTCCTACGAGCAGTACTTC
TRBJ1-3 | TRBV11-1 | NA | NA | CASSYGLGPGNTIYF | TGTGCCAGCAGCTACGGACTCGGACCTGGAAACACCATATATTTT
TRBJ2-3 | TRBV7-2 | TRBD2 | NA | CASSPGLGTDTQYF | TGTGCCAGCAGCCCGGGACTAGGTACAGATACGCAGTATTTT